Listed below are T cell receptor beta chains from one sample, sequenced in a study of resident and recirculating memory T cells in vitiligo. The assay was immunoSEQ multiplex PCR, and TCRdb's table has in-frame clones only and misses some. This table has roughly 40,000 clones, 80% to 95% appearing once. The material sequenced was blood. The receptors stem from a male donor with vitiligo. Each CDR3 is given with its conserved first and last residue. Each record gives: CDR3 DNA, CDR3 protein, D gene, clone size, J gene, V gene, CDR3 length. D genes are given only for firm matches. Only part of the rows carry a size: once, few, many, or a class if the clone is expanded.

TGTGCCAGCAGCTTAGGTTGGGGGGAAGAGACCCAGTACTTC,CASSLGWGEETQYF,-,once,TRBJ2-5,TRBV7-2,14
TGTGCCTGGAGTGTAATGAGGGGGGGCAGGGATACGCAGTATTTT,CAWSVMRGGRDTQYF,-,-,TRBJ2-3,TRBV30,15
TGTGCCAGCAGCTTGTCGCGGACTGGCAATCAGCCCCAGCATTTT,CASSLSRTGNQPQHF,-,once,TRBJ1-5,TRBV5-4,15
TGTGCCAGCAGCTTACTTGGGGGGGGCCCCAATCAGCCCCAGCATTTT,CASSLLGGGPNQPQHF,-,-,TRBJ1-5,TRBV7-2,16
TGTGCCAGTAGTCCCCTTCCGGGACAGGGACCTAACGTGTTGAACTTC,CASSPLPGQGPNVLNF,TRBD1,-,TRBJ2-7,TRBV19,16
TGTGCCAGCAGTCAGGGGGTCAGCTATGGCTACACCTTC,CASSQGVSYGYTF,TRBD1,-,TRBJ1-2,TRBV27,13
TGTGCCAGCAGCTTAGCCCAGGGGTTTGGCTACACCTTC,CASSLAQGFGYTF,-,-,TRBJ1-2,TRBV7-2,13
TGTGCCAGCAGCCCCCAAGGGGCAGGGGAACCCTACGAGCAGTACTTC,CASSPQGAGEPYEQYF,-,-,TRBJ2-7,TRBV4-2,16
TGTGCCATCAAGCGACAGGTCAATCAGCCCCAGCATTTT,CAIKRQVNQPQHF,-,-,TRBJ1-5,TRBV10-3,13
TGCGCCAGCAGCTTCGGACAGGATGAAAAACTGTTTTTT,CASSFGQDEKLFF,TRBD1,-,TRBJ1-4,TRBV5-1,13
TGTGCCAGCAGCATAGAGGAGTGGAACACTGAAGCTTTCTTT,CASSIEEWNTEAFF,-,-,TRBJ1-1,TRBV11-1,14
TGTGCCAGCAGTTACTCGTTCCTAATCCAAGAGACCCAGTACTTC,CASSYSFLIQETQYF,-,once,TRBJ2-5,TRBV6-5,15
TGTGCCAGCAGCGTAGATGCGGGGGCTGGAAACACCATATATTTT,CASSVDAGAGNTIYF,-,-,TRBJ1-3,TRBV9,15
TGTGCCTGGGCCCGCGACAGGAACACTGAAGCTTTCTTT,CAWARDRNTEAFF,-,-,TRBJ1-1,TRBV30,13
TGTGCCAGCAGTTATATAGGGGCAGATGGCTACACCTTC,CASSYIGADGYTF,-,-,TRBJ1-2,TRBV6-5,13
TGTGCCAGCAGCGTTGGGGGCGGACACACCGGGGAGCTGTTTTTT,CASSVGGGHTGELFF,-,-,TRBJ2-2,TRBV9,15
TGTGCCAGCAGCCCGACAGGGGAAACGCAGTATTTT,CASSPTGETQYF,TRBD1,-,TRBJ2-3,TRBV7-2,12
TGTGCCTGGAGTGTACGAGACAGGGGCAATCAGCCCCAGCATTTT,CAWSVRDRGNQPQHF,TRBD1,-,TRBJ1-5,TRBV30,15
TGTGCCAGCAGTTACTCGAGTGGTTTGCTGTTTTTT,CASSYSSGLLFF,-,-,TRBJ1-4,TRBV6-6,12
TGTGCCAGCAGCTACCAGGTCTCTGGAAACACCATATATTTT,CASSYQVSGNTIYF,-,-,TRBJ1-3,TRBV7-9,14
TGTGCCAGCAGCCAATACCTGGGGTCGGGAGGGGGCGGCTACACCTTC,CASSQYLGSGGGGYTF,TRBD1,once,TRBJ1-2,TRBV4-2,16
TGTGCCAGCAGCGTAGGGACAGGGCTATTGCTTACTGAAGCTTTCTTT,CASSVGTGLLLTEAFF,TRBD1,-,TRBJ1-1,TRBV9,16
TGCAGCGTTCGGAGGATTGGAGAGACCCAGTACTTC,CSVRRIGETQYF,-,-,TRBJ2-5,TRBV29-1,12
TGCGCCAGCAGCATGGGGGCAGGGGTAACCGGGGAGCTGTTTTTT,CASSMGAGVTGELFF,-,-,TRBJ2-2,TRBV5-1,15
TGTGCCAGCAGCGAACGGGGGGGGCGGACAGATACGCAGTATTTT,CASSERGGRTDTQYF,TRBD2,-,TRBJ2-3,TRBV7-2,15
TGTGCCAGCAGTGGACAGGGGAGCTCCTACAATGAGCAGTTCTTC,CASSGQGSSYNEQFF,TRBD1,-,TRBJ2-1,TRBV6-5,15
TGTGCCAGCAGTGGGACAGAGAAAAATAACTATGGCTACACCTTC,CASSGTEKNNYGYTF,-,-,TRBJ1-2,TRBV2,15
TGTGCCAGCAGCGTTACAGGGGCGCACAATCAGCCCCAGCATTTT,CASSVTGAHNQPQHF,TRBD1,once,TRBJ1-5,TRBV9,15